This TCR beta chain came from a study of cytomegalovirus exposure and HLA in healthy donors. Turning to the study itself: Ancestry clustering placed roughly four fifths of about 400 genotyped donors in the Caucasian-associated cluster.

CDR1 and CDR2 (germline): SGHTA, FQGNSA. The CDR3 is 18 residues long. Trimming took 4 bases from V and 3 from J; bases not matched to a gene: 11. PCR was performed using 60 Vbeta and 13 Jbeta primers. The authors' processing: Counted up in a later analysis, unique TCR beta chains came to around 80 million, with around 12 million shared. The method was immunoSEQ multiplex PCR; TCRdb's version includes in-frame clones alone and lacks a portion of them. The D gene and trimming were derived from the DNA, and the V and J assignments and clone size from that table. The sample records some 150,000 clones, about 80% being singletons.

The sequencing sample was made of PBMCs. The TCR originated in a man between 40 and 49 years old in good health and CMV-seropositive. The chain has TRBV7-2 and TRBJ1-5; 11 bases match TRBD1. This CDR3 reads CASSSPGTGGSDNQPQHF. CDR3 sequence (DNA): TGTGCCAGCAGCTCTCCTGGGACAGGGGGTTCTGACAATCAGCCCCAGCATTTT.